This TCR beta chain stems from a study of synovial regulatory T cells in juvenile arthritis. At the level of the study: A few patients were therapy-naive; several received methotrexate alone.

Study-wide results and caveats: Across patients, iaTreg TCR repertoires were mostly private, partly shared with synovial Teff and blood CPL. Compared with other blood Treg cells, inflammation-associated Treg cells had reduced TCR diversity.

Generated by immunoSEQ multiplex PCR, the TCRdb table keeps only in-frame clones and is missing some. This sample lists 10,000 or so clones; its ten largest clones have around 2.1%. Comment on this clone: Antigen: not known.

Median age about 11 years (2.4-22.9); median disease duration about 7 years (0.2-19.1). Germline CDR1 SGHNT, CDR2 YYREEE (reference sequence). The CDR3 loop spans 13 amino acids. Only the protein is on record. The material sequenced was Treg cells from blood. This sample's subset: remaining (HLA-DR-negative) circulating blood Treg cells. The chain recombines TRBV5-4 with TRBJ1-2. This TCR derives from a donor younger than 30 with juvenile idiopathic arthritis. CDR3 loop: CASSFPGRYGYTF.